The 15 T cell receptor beta chains below come from one sample, sequenced in a study of beta chain features in type 1 diabetes. Expressed TCRB transcripts got sequenced, as all isolated RNA was reverse transcribed. Produced via immunoSEQ multiplex PCR; TCRdb's table is partial and in-frame only. The repertoire holds about 470,000 clones, with approximately 30% as singletons. What was sequenced was naive CD4+ T cells from blood. The source of these receptors is a man between 18 and 35 years old in good health.

In its sample, this clone was seen a few times. The chain joins TRBV16 to TRBJ2-5; 7 bases line up with TRBD1. Trimming removed 7 bases from V and 5 bases from J; junction bases left unmatched: 10. This CDR3 spans 14 amino acids. Germline lookup yields CDR1 KGHSY and CDR2 FQNENV. CDR3 residues: CASTTDRAGETQYF. Here the CDR3 DNA reads TGTGCCAGCACCACCGACAGGGCGGGCGAGACCCAGTACTTC.

V usage is TRBV28 and J usage is TRBJ2-7; the D gene is possibly TRBD2 (6 bases). The V gene's germline CDR1 is MDHEN and CDR2 SYDVKM. The CDR3 totals 13 residues. Trimming stripped 10 bases from V and 0 bases from J, with 13 bases between. The CDR3 sequence is CATGTPSSYEQYF. For the CDR3, the DNA is TGTGCCACCGGGACTCCAAGCTCCTACGAGCAGTACTTC.

CDR3 DNA sequence: TGCAGCGTTGATAAAGGGACCTCTGGGGCCAACGTCCTGACTTTC. It specifies CSVDKGTSGANVLTF. The J gene is TRBJ2-6, the V gene TRBV29-1, with D tentatively TRBD1 or TRBD2 (5 bases each). This CDR3 has 15 residues. Germline values: CDR1 SQVTM, CDR2 ANQGSEA. V was shortened by 3 bases and J by 0 bases, with 9 bases between the two germline ends.

This clone was detected a few times. The chain couples TRBV5-6 to TRBJ2-3; no clear D. Germline V CDR1 and CDR2: SGHDT, YYEEEE. The CDR3 has 13 amino acids. Trimming stripped 2 bases from V and 1 base from J, with 5 bases between. This CDR3 is CASSLYGTDTQYF. The CDR3 nucleotides are TGTGCCAGCAGCTTATACGGCACAGATACGCAGTATTTT. Combining the CDR3 with reference TRBV5-6 and TRBJ2-3 gives the whole variable domain DAGVTQSPTHLIKTRGQQVTLRCSPKSGHDTVSWYQQALGQGPQFIFQYYEEEERQRGNFPDRFSGHQFPNYSSELNVNALLLGDSALYLCASSLYGTDTQYFGPGTRLTVL.

This rearrangement joins TRBV11-2 to TRBJ2-2, with D uncertain. Trimming removed 2 bases at V and 1 base at J, with 17 bases between. Germline assignment: CDR1 SGHAT and CDR2 FQNNGV. The CDR3 consists of 18 residues. The CDR3 sequence: CASSLRLQKMGNTGELFF. CDR3 nucleotides: TGTGCCAGCAGCTTACGTCTACAGAAGATGGGGAACACCGGGGAGCTGTTTTTT.

This clone was seen more than once but under ten times. This sequence joins TRBV28 and TRBJ2-4; possible D gene TRBD2, 6 bases. Trimming removed 3 bases from V and 6 bases from J, with 12 bases in between. CDR3 length: 14 amino acids. Germline lookup yields CDR1 MDHEN and CDR2 SYDVKM. CDR3 nucleotide sequence: TGTGCCAGCAGTTTGCGCGGGAAATCAAACATTCAGTACTTC. Protein product: CASSLRGKSNIQYF.

The rearrangement joins TRBV2 to TRBJ2-7; D is unclear. The V gene lost 1 base and the J gene lost 6 bases, with 10 bases spanning the gap. CDR1 SNHLY and CDR2 FYNNEI come from the germline V gene. The CDR3 runs 13 residues. The CDR3: CASSEEGISEQYF. In DNA, the CDR3 is TGTGCCAGCAGTGAAGAGGGTATCTCCGAGCAGTACTTC.

The chain couples TRBV29-1 to TRBJ1-5, with 7 bases fitting TRBD1. This CDR3 contains 12 residues. In germline, CDR1 is SQVTM, CDR2 ANQGSEA. Losses at the gene ends were 6 bases for V and 7 bases for J; bases not matched to a gene: 6. In nucleotides, the CDR3 is TGCAGCGTCCAGGGGGAGGGGCAGCCCCAGCATTTT. This codes for CSVQGEGQPQHF.

The CDR3, as DNA: TGTGCCTGGAGTGGCGGGCAGCTGATAGATGGCTACACCTTC. The encoded protein is CAWSGGQLIDGYTF. V and J are TRBV30 and TRBJ1-2, with no clear D. Per the germline V gene, CDR1 is GTSNPN and CDR2 is SVGIG (reference sequence). V lost 1 base and J lost 6, with 15 bases in between. The CDR3 covers 14 residues. Using reference TRBV30 and TRBJ1-2 for the parts outside the CDR3, the full variable domain is SQTIHQWPATLVQPVGSPLSLECTVEGTSNPNLYWYRQAAGRGLQLLFYSVGIGQISSEVPQNLSASRPQDRQFILSSKKLLLSDSGFYLCAWSGGQLIDGYTFGSGTRLTVV.

This clone has just a few counts. The chain combines TRBV5-1 with TRBJ1-1; D unclear. This CDR3 has 16 amino acids. Between the trimmed V and J ends, which lost 3 bases and 1 base, there was a span of 16 bases. The germline gives CDR1 SGHRS, CDR2 YFSETQ. The CDR3 nucleotides read TGCGCCAGCAGCTGGGGAGACCAAGCGAGGAACACTGAAGCTTTCTTT. Its translation: CASSWGDQARNTEAFF.

DNA for the CDR3: TGCGCCAGCAGCCAGGACGCTAGGGAGACCCAGTACTTC. Protein: CASSQDARETQYF. The rearrangement joins TRBV4-3 to TRBJ2-5; D is ambiguous. V lost 3 bases to trimming and J lost 5 bases, with 10 bases between them. This CDR3 has 13 residues. The V gene's germline CDR1 is LGHNA and CDR2 YSLEER.

V and J are TRBV30 and TRBJ2-1; no reliable D call. The CDR3 length is 15 residues. V lost 2 bases to trimming and J lost 2 bases, with 13 bases between them. The germline CDR1 and CDR2 sequences are GTSNPN and SVGIG (reference sequence). The CDR3 DNA reads TGTGCCTGGAGTATAGACCGATGGCCCTACAATGAGCAGTTCTTC. Protein: CAWSIDRWPYNEQFF. Looking up the rest from reference TRBV30 and TRBJ2-1 gives the full variable domain: SQTIHQWPATLVQPVGSPLSLECTVEGTSNPNLYWYRQAAGRGLQLLFYSVGIGQISSEVPQNLSASRPQDRQFILSSKKLLLSDSGFYLCAWSIDRWPYNEQFFGPGTRLTVL.

J is TRBJ2-3 and V is TRBV27; 10 nucleotides align to TRBD2. CDR3 length: 14 amino acids. The ends lost 3 bases at V and 6 bases at J; junction bases unmatched: 3. Looked up from germline, CDR1 is MNHEY and CDR2 is SMNVEV (reference sequence). The CDR3 region is CASSFGTSADTQYF. CDR3 nucleotide sequence: TGTGCCAGCAGTTTCGGGACTAGCGCGGATACGCAGTATTTT.

The sample holds a few counts of this clone. This chain links TRBV29-1 with TRBJ2-3; D not certain. Germline V gene sequence: CDR1 SQVTM, CDR2 ANQGSEA. This CDR3 has 15 residues. V lost 6 bases and J lost 1, with 17 bases in between. Here the CDR3 DNA reads TGCAGCGTCCGAGGTTCCCGGTGGGGCACAGATACGCAGTATTTT. Its translation: CSVRGSRWGTDTQYF.

V gene TRBV28 combines with J gene TRBJ2-7; perhaps TRBD1 as D (6 bases). The CDR3 runs 14 residues. In germline, CDR1 is MDHEN, CDR2 SYDVKM. Trimming removed 2 bases at V and 8 bases at J, with 16 bases between. The CDR3 sequence: CASSLRGTPPKQYF. As DNA, the CDR3 is TGTGCCAGCAGTTTAAGGGGGACACCCCCCAAGCAGTACTTC.